The clone carrying this TCR beta chain was seen a handful of times. Its antigen is undetermined. The germline gives CDR1 SGHTA, CDR2 FQGNSA. The V end was cut by 1 base, the J end by 1 base, with 11 bases between. This CDR3 has 16 amino acids. The source of the sample is a study of CD8 T cells in ankylosing spondylitis. Researchers built TCR beta libraries using quantitative 5'-RACE with molecular barcodes. TCRdb recomputed calls from the 5' RACE reads with MiXCR, one row per CDR3 protein. Seen here are roughly 150,000 distinct CDR3 sequences, just over 9.5% observed once, and the top ten hold approximately 16%. Study-wide findings and caveats: In ankylosing spondylitis patients, matched synovial fluid reportedly showed significant enrichment of disease-linked clones.

The sequence was collected from a female donor with ankylosing spondylitis or in good health (not recorded which). Sequenced sample: blood, either unsorted or a sorted T cell fraction (not recorded which). The rearrangement links TRBV7-2 to TRBJ2-1; D ambiguous. CDR3 amino acids: CASSLERPSSYNEQFF. The CDR3 DNA reads TGTGCCAGCAGCTTAGAACGGCCATCGTCCTACAATGAGCAGTTCTTC.